The clone carrying this T cell receptor beta chain has a handful of counts. The antigen remains undetermined. The sample is drawn from a study of CD8 T cells in ankylosing spondylitis. Findings and limits, study-wide: A motif of 7 to 9 highly homologous TCR beta variants was seen as apparently characteristic of ankylosing spondylitis blood. Disease-linked clones were found to be CD8+ and relatively rare in peripheral blood.

Making the TCR beta libraries involved quantitative 5'-RACE with molecular barcodes. TCRdb fed the 5' RACE reads into MiXCR, producing one record per CDR3 protein. Of about 100,000 distinct CDR3 sequences in the sample, less than 25% were seen once. This CDR3 has 12 amino acids. Deletions cut 6 bases from V and 8 bases from J, with 14 bases between. CDR1 and CDR2 from the germline V gene are DFQATT and SNEGSKA (reference sequence). The J gene is TRBJ2-4, the V gene TRBV20-1; D tentatively reads TRBD1 or TRBD2 (5 bases each). Source material: synovial fluid, either unsorted or a sorted T cell fraction (not recorded which). The source of this sequence is a male donor with ankylosing spondylitis. The CDR3 DNA sequence: TGCAGTGCCCAGGGACGCTATTACATTCAGTACTTC. Its translation: CSAQGRYYIQYF.